Below, 30 T cell receptor beta chains from the same sample are listed, as sequenced in a study of blood T cell repertoires in COVID-19. The method was immunoSEQ multiplex PCR; TCRdb's version includes in-frame clones alone and lacks a portion of them. The table has over 10,000 clones, just over 70% seen once. Sequencing was performed on peripheral blood. These receptors originate from a man in his 60s with COVID-19, enrolled during active disease.

This sequence joins TRBV29-1 and TRBJ2-3, with D hard to call. Trimming removed 4 bases at V and 4 bases at J, with 6 bases between. Per germline, CDR1 SQVTM and CDR2 ANQGSEA. The CDR3 covers 11 residues. CDR3 sequence reads: CSVVRADTQYF. CDR3 nucleotides: TGCAGCGTTGTCCGTGCAGATACGCAGTATTTT.

The chain joins TRBV7-8 to TRBJ1-2, with TRBD1 matching 7 bases. Trimming at V came to 5 bases and at J to 6 bases, leaving 6 bases not matched to a gene. Germline CDR1 reads SGHVS; CDR2 reads FQNEAQ. The CDR3 extends over 13 amino acids. The CDR3 nucleotides are TGTGCCAGCAGCCGGGACAGAGTCAATGGCTACACCTTC. Translating it yields CASSRDRVNGYTF.

The chain recombines TRBV9 with TRBJ1-1; no clear D. This CDR3 has 14 residues. The V end was cut by 3 bases, the J end by 0 bases, with 9 bases between. Germline CDR1 SGDLS, CDR2 YYNGEE. CDR3 residues: CASSAGIMNTEAFF. The CDR3, as DNA: TGTGCCAGCAGCGCAGGTATTATGAACACTGAAGCTTTCTTT.

This chain joins TRBV30 and TRBJ1-5; 7 nucleotides align to TRBD1. Trimming cost V 0 bases and J 5 bases; bases outside gene matches: 4. Germline values: CDR1 GTSNPN, CDR2 SVGIG (reference sequence). There are 14 residues in the CDR3. The CDR3 coding sequence is TGTGCCTGGAGTGTAGGAGGGGGCGATCAGCCCCAGCATTTT. Residues: CAWSVGGGDQPQHF. Looking up the rest from reference TRBV30 and TRBJ1-5 gives the full variable domain: SQTIHQWPATLVQPVGSPLSLECTVEGTSNPNLYWYRQAAGRGLQLLFYSVGIGQISSEVPQNLSASRPQDRQFILSSKKLLLSDSGFYLCAWSVGGGDQPQHFGDGTRLSIL.

This clone was detected only a few times. The genes are TRBV5-6 and TRBJ2-1, with 11 bases identical to TRBD2. Per the germline V gene, CDR1 is SGHDT and CDR2 is YYEEEE. V shed 0 bases, J shed 5 bases, and the junction held 4 bases outside the gene matches. The CDR3 has 16 amino acids. The CDR3 sequence: CASSLGGLAVNNEQFF. Here the CDR3 DNA reads TGTGCCAGCAGCTTGGGGGGACTAGCGGTGAACAATGAGCAGTTCTTC.

The chain joins TRBV7-9 to TRBJ1-4; 9 nucleotides line up with TRBD1. The CDR3 runs 17 residues. Germline V gene data show CDR1 as SEHNR and CDR2 as FQNEAQ (reference sequence). J was trimmed by 5 bases and V by 1 base; bases with no gene match: 8. The CDR3 DNA is TGTGCCAGCAGCTTAGTGTTACAGGGGGCGACGAATGAAAAACTGTTTTTT. It codes for CASSLVLQGATNEKLFF.

The chain combines TRBV28 with TRBJ1-3, with TRBD1 matching over 9 bases. CDR1 is MDHEN and CDR2 is SYDVKM in the germline V gene. J gave up 4 bases and V 5 bases, and 9 bases lay outside the gene matches. The CDR3 has 16 residues. CDR3 in DNA: TGTGCCAGCAGTGCTATACAGGGGGCGCGGGGAAACACCATATATTTT. It is translated as CASSAIQGARGNTIYF.

V and J are TRBV25-1 and TRBJ1-1, with D possibly being TRBD1 (6 bases). This CDR3 comprises 14 residues. Trimming removed 5 bases from V and 3 bases from J, with 13 bases in between. The germline gives CDR1 MGHDK, CDR2 SYGVNS. CDR3 sequence reads: CASSKQGRHTEAFF. The CDR3 DNA follows: TGTGCCAGCAGTAAGCAGGGGCGGCACACTGAAGCTTTCTTT.

As concerns this clone: Other DNA sequences in the sample encode the same CDR3. This chain connects TRBV7-2 to TRBJ1-3; no reliable D call. Germline assignment: CDR1 SGHTA and CDR2 FQGNSA. Deletions cut 1 base from V and 1 base from J, with 8 bases between. This CDR3 contains 15 residues. The CDR3 DNA sequence: TGTGCCAGCAGCTTAGTCCGAGTATCTGGAAACACCATATATTTT. Protein sequence: CASSLVRVSGNTIYF.

Only one count was recorded for this clone. V is TRBV4-1 and J is TRBJ1-3; perhaps TRBD1 as D (5 bases). In germline, CDR1 is MGHRA, CDR2 YSYEKL. The CDR3 has 14 residues. Trimming left V 0 bases short and J 10 bases short, with 13 bases between. CDR3 in DNA: TGCGCCAGCAGCCAAGAAGTGGCTCGGGGGACCATATATTTT. Protein product: CASSQEVARGTIYF.

V gene TRBV5-8 combines with J gene TRBJ1-1; unclear D gene. The CDR3 is 12 residues long. Trimming cost V 4 bases and J 4 bases, with 8 bases left between them. Germline lookup yields CDR1 SGHTS and CDR2 YDEGEE. The CDR3 loop reads CASSPRSTEAFF. The CDR3 DNA reads TGTGCCAGCAGCCCCCGGAGCACTGAAGCTTTCTTT. Looking up the rest from reference TRBV5-8 and TRBJ1-1 gives the full variable domain: EAGVTQSPTHLIKTRGQQATLRCSPISGHTSVYWYQQALGLGLQFLLWYDEGEERNRGNFPPRFSGRQFPNYSSELNVNALELEDSALYLCASSPRSTEAFFGQGTRLTVV.

This clone was counted a single time. V usage is TRBV19 and J usage is TRBJ2-1; TRBD2 matches at 8 bases. Germline V lookup: CDR1 LNHDA, CDR2 SQIVND (reference sequence). The length of the CDR3 is 16 residues. The J segment lost 4 bases and the V segment lost 7 bases, leaving 12 bases of the junction unmatched. CDR3 sequence: CASTPSGQNLYNEQFF. The CDR3 bases are TGTGCCAGTACCCCTAGCGGGCAGAACTTATACAATGAGCAGTTCTTC.

This clone was detected only a few times. The chain has TRBV19 and TRBJ2-7, with D hard to call. The CDR3 extends over 15 amino acids. Germline CDR1 reads LNHDA; CDR2 reads SQIVND (reference sequence). V lost 0 bases, J lost 0 bases, and 9 bases lay in between. In DNA, the CDR3 is TGTGCCAGTAGTATAGATACTATAAGCTCCTACGAGCAGTACTTC. Protein sequence: CASSIDTISSYEQYF.

CDR3 in amino acids: CASSQGPKVGTEAFF. The CDR3, as DNA: TGTGCCAGCAGCCAGGGGCCGAAAGTTGGCACTGAAGCTTTCTTT. The rearrangement joins TRBV3-1 (or the pseudogene TRBV3-2) to TRBJ1-1; a possible D gene is TRBD1 (5 bases). This CDR3 region has 15 residues. Trimming shortened V by 3 bases and J by 4 bases, and 15 bases separated the two germline ends. Germline lookup yields CDR1 LGHDT and CDR2 YNNKEL (reference sequence).

This chain uses TRBV10-3 with TRBJ2-6, with 10 bases identical to TRBD2. The germline CDR1 and CDR2 sequences are ENHRY and SYGVKD. This CDR3 is 20 amino acids long. The V and J ends lost 6 bases and 0 bases, in that order; junction bases with no gene match: 14. The CDR3 DNA reads TGTGCCATCAGCCCGGGACTAGCGTACCGCAAGCACTCTGGGGCCAACGTCCTGACTTTC. This translates into CAISPGLAYRKHSGANVLTF.

This sequence joins TRBV28 and TRBJ1-1; D possibly corresponds to TRBD1 (6 bases). The germline V gene has CDR1 MDHEN and CDR2 SYDVKM. The CDR3 has 11 amino acids. With 3 bases removed from V and 13 bases from J, the gap between germline ends came to 12 bases. CDR3: CASSFRDRFFF. Here the CDR3 DNA reads TGTGCCAGCAGTTTTCGTGACAGGTTTTTCTTT.

This chain connects TRBV2 to TRBJ2-1, with D possibly being TRBD1 (7 bases). CDR1 and CDR2 (germline): SNHLY, FYNNEI. CDR3 length: 17 residues. V was clipped by 3 bases and J by 3 bases, with 18 bases between them. CDR3 region: CASSESGGTLHYNEQFF. The CDR3 coding sequence is TGTGCCAGCAGTGAGTCAGGGGGGACTCTCCACTACAATGAGCAGTTCTTC.

This clone was detected a few times. The genes are TRBV5-5 and TRBJ1-1; D is unresolved. Trimming left V 2 bases short and J 3 bases short, with 11 bases between. The CDR3 is made up of 14 amino acids. Germline loops: CDR1 SGHKS, CDR2 YYEKEE (reference sequence). The CDR3 DNA reads as TGTGCCAGCAGCTTCCTCTCAGTTGACACTGAAGCTTTCTTT. Residues: CASSFLSVDTEAFF.

V and J are TRBV9 and TRBJ1-2; D is ambiguous. The germline V gene has CDR1 SGDLS and CDR2 YYNGEE. CDR3 length: 14 residues. Trimming removed 2 bases at V and 5 bases at J, with 13 bases between. The CDR3 is CASSVGVGEYGYTF. DNA of the CDR3: TGTGCCAGCAGCGTTGGTGTCGGGGAATATGGCTACACCTTC.

A single count supports this clone. V and J are TRBV5-6 and TRBJ2-7; 9 bases are shared with TRBD1. CDR3 length: 14 amino acids. Germline V gives CDR1 SGHDT, CDR2 YYEEEE. Trimming at V came to 6 bases and at J to 1 base, leaving 5 bases not matched to a gene. The CDR3, as DNA: TGTGCCAGCAACGAGGGGACAGGGTCCTACGAGCAGTACGTC. Translated: CASNEGTGSYEQYV.

This clone turned up a few times. The gene calls are TRBV19 and TRBJ2-5, with D possibly TRBD1 on 6 matching bases. V gave up 3 bases and J gave up 5 bases, with 16 bases separating them. The CDR3 has 15 residues. Germline V gene sequence: CDR1 LNHDA, CDR2 SQIVND (reference sequence). In DNA form, the CDR3 reads TGTGCCAGTAGTATCGATGGACAGACGCATGAGACCCAGTACTTC. It encodes CASSIDGQTHETQYF.

The chain carries TRBV20-1 and TRBJ1-1, with 8 bases fitting TRBD1. Germline V gene sequence: CDR1 DFQATT, CDR2 SNEGSKA (reference sequence). CDR3 length equals 14 residues. The V and J ends lost 3 bases and 1 base, in that order; junction bases with no gene match: 4. The CDR3 sequence is CSASRQGRNTEAFF. In nucleotides, the CDR3 is TGCAGTGCTAGTAGACAGGGGCGGAACACTGAAGCTTTCTTT.

This chain links TRBV5-1 with TRBJ1-1; 9 bases agree with TRBD1. This CDR3 is built from 15 residues. V lost 3 bases to trimming and J lost 3 bases; unmatched junction nucleotides: 6. In germline, CDR1 is SGHRS, CDR2 YFSETQ. The CDR3: CASSWDRVGDTEAFF. The CDR3 DNA reads as TGCGCCAGCAGCTGGGACAGGGTTGGTGACACTGAAGCTTTCTTT.

The chain uses TRBV21-1 and TRBJ2-7; TRBD2 is taken as the D call from the table, unchecked against the DNA. TRBV21-1 is termed a pseudogene. The CDR3 is 15 residues long. The chain's CDR3 is CASSKESESSYEQYV. The DNA for the CDR3 is TGTGCCAGCAGCAAAGAGTCGGAGAGCTCCTACGAGCAGTACGTC.

With respect to this clone: Other DNA sequences in the sample encode the same CDR3. The chain combines TRBV7-9 with TRBJ2-1; D call uncertain. Trimming cost V 9 bases and J 6 bases, with 21 bases left between them. Germline lookup yields CDR1 SEHNR and CDR2 FQNEAQ (reference sequence). This CDR3 has 15 amino acids. CDR3 in DNA: TGTGCCAGTAGCCCTCCAGAAAACCAATTCAATGAGCAGTTCTTC. Residues: CASSPPENQFNEQFF.

The CDR3 spells CASSPAGRSGEQYV. DNA of the CDR3: TGTGCCAGCAGTCCCGCGGGGCGGTCCGGCGAGCAGTACGTC. The chain couples TRBV27 to TRBJ2-7; possible D gene TRBD2, 6 bases. CDR3 length: 14 residues. V was shortened by 5 bases and J by 6 bases, with 17 bases between the two germline ends. Germline V gene lookup returns CDR1 MNHEY and CDR2 SMNVEV (reference sequence).

The rearrangement joins TRBV5-1 to TRBJ2-7, with D possibly being TRBD1 (6 bases). The CDR3 contains 15 residues. V lost 3 bases, J lost 2 bases, and 15 bases lay in between. Per the germline V gene, CDR1 is SGHRS and CDR2 is YFSETQ. CDR3 sequence (DNA): TGCGCCAGCAGCTCAGGGGTGGGGGTCACCTACGAGCAGTACTTC. It translates to CASSSGVGVTYEQYF.

The chain joins TRBV10-3 to TRBJ1-2, with D perhaps TRBD1 (6 bases). This CDR3 contains 13 residues. V was cut by 5 bases and J by 6 bases, with 13 bases left in between. Germline-derived CDR1 and CDR2 are ENHRY and SYGVKD. The CDR3 DNA reads as TGTGCCATCAGTCTAACCGGGACAAATGGCTACACCTTC. Protein: CAISLTGTNGYTF.

This rearrangement joins TRBV2 to TRBJ1-1; no clear D. The V and J ends lost 7 bases and 1 base respectively, with 13 bases between them. This CDR3 region has 14 residues. Germline values: CDR1 SNHLY, CDR2 FYNNEI. As DNA, the CDR3 is TGTGCCAGCATCATGGAGTCCAAGAACACTGAAGCTTTCTTT. Translated: CASIMESKNTEAFF.

The V and J genes are TRBV3-1 (or the pseudogene TRBV3-2) and TRBJ1-6; 7 bases are a match to TRBD1. V dropped 4 bases and J dropped 7; count of bases not matched to a gene: 7. Per germline, CDR1 LGHDT and CDR2 YNNKEL (reference sequence). The CDR3 contains 15 residues. CDR3 region: CASSPTEGANSPLHF. The CDR3 DNA is TGTGCCAGCAGCCCGACGGAGGGGGCCAATTCACCCCTCCACTTT.